This T cell receptor (beta chain) was profiled in a study of blood T cell repertoires in COVID-19. Data came from immunoSEQ multiplex PCR; TCRdb stores just in-frame clones and leaves some out. Among 60,000 to 85,000 clones listed, about 90% were seen once. Sequencing was done on a sample of peripheral blood. The sequence derives from a woman of 80 years or more with active or convalescent COVID-19.

CDR3 protein: CASSSGTGTRTNEKLFF. DNA for the CDR3: TGTGCCAGCAGCTCCGGGACAGGGACGCGAACTAATGAAAAACTGTTTTTT. V is TRBV5-8 and J is TRBJ1-4; 9 nucleotides agree with TRBD1. Germline CDR1 SGHTS, CDR2 YDEGEE. This CDR3 is built from 17 residues. The ends lost 3 bases at V and 1 base at J; junction bases unmatched: 7.